The rows below give T cell receptor beta chains drawn from one sample of a study of T cell responses to AZD1222 COVID-19 vaccine. Sequenced by immunoSEQ multiplex PCR; TCRdb stores in-frame clones only, minus some. The table records just under 85,000 clones, around 88% of them present only once. The sequencing here drew on peripheral blood, taken on day 0 of AZD1222 vaccination. The source is an adult in good health. The CDR3 runs from the conserved cysteine through the conserved F or W. D genes are given only for firm matches. Clone size is not always given. Where it is, it says once, few, many or a class for expanded clones.

d_call: NA
v_call: TRBV11-2
j_call: TRBJ1-1
clone_size: few
cdr3_aa: CASRTPGRKNTEAFF
cdr3_nt: TGTGCCAGCAGGACCCCGGGACGGAAGAACACTGAAGCTTTCTTT

d_call: NA
v_call: TRBV21-1
j_call: TRBJ2-3
clone_size: NA
cdr3_aa: CASSNFIWLGDTQYF
cdr3_nt: TGTGCCAGCAGCAATTTCATCTGGTTAGGAGATACGCAGTATTTT

d_call: NA
v_call: TRBV3-1/TRBV3-2
j_call: TRBJ1-2
clone_size: NA
cdr3_aa: CASSQDGETHGYTF
cdr3_nt: TGTGCCAGCAGCCAAGACGGGGAGACTCATGGCTACACCTTC

d_call: TRBD2
v_call: TRBV11-3
j_call: TRBJ2-1
clone_size: NA
cdr3_aa: CASSLDPKQRGCSHNEQFF
cdr3_nt: TGTGCCAGCAGCTTAGATCCCAAACAGCGGGGGTGCAGTCACAATGAGCAGTTCTTC

d_call: NA
v_call: TRBV2
j_call: TRBJ1-6
clone_size: NA
cdr3_aa: CASGTLDRASPLHF
cdr3_nt: TGTGCCAGCGGAACTTTGGACAGAGCCTCACCCCTCCACTTT

d_call: NA
v_call: TRBV28
j_call: TRBJ1-6
clone_size: NA
cdr3_aa: CASSLGVRGSPLHF
cdr3_nt: TGTGCCAGCAGTCTAGGGGTCAGGGGTTCACCCCTCCACTTT

d_call: NA
v_call: TRBV28
j_call: TRBJ1-2
clone_size: once
cdr3_aa: CASSSWGGWTENYGYTF
cdr3_nt: TGTGCCAGCAGTTCGTGGGGGGGTTGGACAGAGAACTATGGCTACACCTTC

d_call: NA
v_call: TRBV15
j_call: TRBJ1-4
clone_size: NA
cdr3_aa: CATSRGDIPSLEKLFF
cdr3_nt: TGTGCCACCAGCAGAGGAGACATCCCCTCCTTGGAAAAACTGTTTTTT

d_call: NA
v_call: TRBV7-5
j_call: TRBJ2-3
clone_size: NA
cdr3_aa: CARSLGRDREDTQYF
cdr3_nt: TGTGCCAGAAGCTTAGGCCGGGACAGGGAGGATACGCAGTATTTT

d_call: NA
v_call: TRBV25-1
j_call: TRBJ2-1
clone_size: NA
cdr3_aa: CASRAGPYNEQFF
cdr3_nt: TGTGCCAGCAGGGCGGGACCCTACAATGAGCAGTTCTTC

d_call: TRBD2
v_call: TRBV6-2/TRBV6-3
j_call: TRBJ2-5
clone_size: NA
cdr3_aa: CASSLAAQYQETQYF
cdr3_nt: TGTGCCAGCAGCCTAGCGGCTCAGTACCAAGAGACCCAGTACTTC

d_call: NA
v_call: TRBV5-5
j_call: TRBJ1-1
clone_size: NA
cdr3_aa: CASSLHGEASMNTEAFF
cdr3_nt: TGTGCCAGCAGCCTGCATGGCGAGGCGTCTATGAACACTGAAGCTTTCTTT

d_call: TRBD2
v_call: TRBV3-1/TRBV3-2
j_call: TRBJ2-1
clone_size: NA
cdr3_aa: CASSHGRARNEQFF
cdr3_nt: TGTGCCAGCAGCCACGGGAGGGCCAGGAATGAGCAGTTCTTC

d_call: NA
v_call: TRBV9
j_call: TRBJ1-2
clone_size: NA
cdr3_aa: CASSVDDDYGYTF
cdr3_nt: TGTGCCAGCAGCGTAGATGACGACTATGGCTACACCTTC

d_call: NA
v_call: TRBV24-1
j_call: TRBJ2-7
clone_size: few
cdr3_aa: CADEDGLISYEQYF
cdr3_nt: TGTGCCGACGAGGACGGACTTATCTCCTACGAGCAGTACTTC

d_call: TRBD2
v_call: TRBV24-1
j_call: TRBJ2-3
clone_size: once
cdr3_aa: CATSDTGTSSPDTQYF
cdr3_nt: TGTGCCACCAGTGATACCGGGACTAGTTCGCCAGATACGCAGTATTTT

d_call: TRBD2
v_call: TRBV7-6
j_call: TRBJ2-2
clone_size: NA
cdr3_aa: CASSLMLAGGRVGELFF
cdr3_nt: TGTGCCAGCAGCTTAATGCTAGCGGGGGGGCGAGTCGGGGAGCTGTTTTTT

d_call: TRBD2
v_call: TRBV27
j_call: TRBJ2-5
clone_size: NA
cdr3_aa: CASSLLMGRGRETQYF
cdr3_nt: TGTGCCAGCAGTTTATTGATGGGGAGGGGAAGGGAGACCCAGTACTTC

d_call: NA
v_call: TRBV27
j_call: TRBJ1-5
clone_size: NA
cdr3_aa: CASSLLLSPNQPQHF
cdr3_nt: TGTGCCAGCAGTCTCCTGTTATCCCCAAATCAGCCCCAGCATTTT

d_call: NA
v_call: TRBV27
j_call: TRBJ2-1
clone_size: NA
cdr3_aa: CASSFGGTNEQFF
cdr3_nt: TGTGCCAGCTCCTTCGGAGGGACGAATGAGCAGTTCTTC

d_call: TRBD2
v_call: TRBV2
j_call: TRBJ2-1
clone_size: NA
cdr3_aa: CASTSFWRGGLRDYNEQFF
cdr3_nt: TGTGCCAGCACCAGCTTCTGGCGGGGGGGCTTAAGGGACTACAATGAGCAGTTCTTC

d_call: NA
v_call: TRBV19
j_call: TRBJ2-2
clone_size: few
cdr3_aa: CASSILGPGELFF
cdr3_nt: TGTGCCAGTAGTATTCTGGGCCCCGGGGAGCTGTTTTTT

d_call: TRBD1
v_call: TRBV28
j_call: TRBJ1-2
clone_size: NA
cdr3_aa: CASSTGGWGVNYGYTF
cdr3_nt: TGTGCCAGTTCAACAGGGGGCTGGGGTGTTAACTATGGCTACACCTTC

d_call: NA
v_call: TRBV19
j_call: TRBJ1-2
clone_size: few
cdr3_aa: CASSMVSGAYGYTF
cdr3_nt: TGTGCCAGTAGTATGGTGTCGGGGGCATATGGCTACACCTTC

d_call: NA
v_call: TRBV9
j_call: TRBJ1-3
clone_size: NA
cdr3_aa: CASSAPGHPTTIYF
cdr3_nt: TGTGCCAGCAGCGCACCGGGACACCCAACCACCATATATTTT

d_call: TRBD1
v_call: TRBV6-6
j_call: TRBJ1-1
clone_size: NA
cdr3_aa: CASSGQGYTEAFF
cdr3_nt: TGTGCCAGCAGCGGACAGGGGTATACTGAAGCTTTCTTT

d_call: TRBD2
v_call: TRBV5-1
j_call: TRBJ2-2
clone_size: once
cdr3_aa: CASSVGLAGATGELFF
cdr3_nt: TGCGCCAGCAGCGTTGGACTAGCGGGAGCGACCGGGGAGCTGTTTTTT

d_call: TRBD1
v_call: TRBV7-2
j_call: TRBJ1-2
clone_size: NA
cdr3_aa: CASSLFQSRGGIGYTF
cdr3_nt: TGTGCCAGCAGCTTATTCCAAAGCAGGGGGGGCATAGGCTACACCTTC

d_call: NA
v_call: TRBV28
j_call: TRBJ1-5
clone_size: NA
cdr3_aa: CASSLPGINQPQHF
cdr3_nt: TGTGCCAGCAGTTTACCAGGGATCAATCAGCCCCAGCATTTT